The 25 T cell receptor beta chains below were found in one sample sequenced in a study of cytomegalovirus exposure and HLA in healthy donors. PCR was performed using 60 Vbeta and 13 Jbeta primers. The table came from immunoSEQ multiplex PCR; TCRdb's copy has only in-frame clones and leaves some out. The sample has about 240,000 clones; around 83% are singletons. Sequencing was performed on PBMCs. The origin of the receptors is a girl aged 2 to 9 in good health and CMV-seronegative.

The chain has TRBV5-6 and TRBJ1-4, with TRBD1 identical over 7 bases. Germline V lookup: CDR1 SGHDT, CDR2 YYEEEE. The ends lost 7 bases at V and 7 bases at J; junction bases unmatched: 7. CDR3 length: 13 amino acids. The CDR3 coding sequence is TGTGCCAGCCTGGCGACAGGGAGTGAAAAACTGTTTTTT. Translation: CASLATGSEKLFF.

CDR3 sequence: CASSLAGLSAGTSAETQYF. The CDR3 nucleotides read TGCGCCAGCAGCTTGGCCGGTTTGAGCGCGGGGACCTCCGCGGAGACCCAGTACTTC. The chain is built from TRBV5-1 and TRBJ2-5; possible D gene TRBD2, 6 bases. This CDR3 spans 19 amino acids. From germline, CDR1 is SGHRS and CDR2 YFSETQ. V lost 0 bases and J 5 bases, leaving 26 bases between the germline ends.

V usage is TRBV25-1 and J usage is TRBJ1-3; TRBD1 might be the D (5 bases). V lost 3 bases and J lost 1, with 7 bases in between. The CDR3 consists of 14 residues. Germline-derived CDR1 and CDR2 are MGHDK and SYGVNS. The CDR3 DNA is TGTGCCAGCAGTGATAAGGGGTCTGGAAACACCATATATTTT. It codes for CASSDKGSGNTIYF.

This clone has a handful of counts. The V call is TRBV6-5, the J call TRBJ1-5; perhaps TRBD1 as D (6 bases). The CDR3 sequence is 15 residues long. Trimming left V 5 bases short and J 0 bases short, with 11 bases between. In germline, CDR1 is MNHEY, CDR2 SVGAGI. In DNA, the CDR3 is TGTGCCAGCAGTCGTACAGGGTATAGCAATCAGCCCCAGCATTTT. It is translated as CASSRTGYSNQPQHF.

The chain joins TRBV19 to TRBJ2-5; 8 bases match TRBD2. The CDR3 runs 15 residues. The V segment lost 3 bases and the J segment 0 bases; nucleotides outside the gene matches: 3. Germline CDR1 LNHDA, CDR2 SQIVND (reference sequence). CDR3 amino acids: CASSISGSYQETQYF. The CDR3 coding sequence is TGTGCCAGTAGTATCAGCGGGAGCTACCAAGAGACCCAGTACTTC.

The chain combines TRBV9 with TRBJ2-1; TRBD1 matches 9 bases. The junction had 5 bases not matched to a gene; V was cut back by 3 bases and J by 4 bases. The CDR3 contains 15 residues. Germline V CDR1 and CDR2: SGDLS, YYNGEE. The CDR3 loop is CASSGRDRVYNEQFF. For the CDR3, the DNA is TGTGCCAGCAGCGGACGGGACAGGGTATACAATGAGCAGTTCTTC.

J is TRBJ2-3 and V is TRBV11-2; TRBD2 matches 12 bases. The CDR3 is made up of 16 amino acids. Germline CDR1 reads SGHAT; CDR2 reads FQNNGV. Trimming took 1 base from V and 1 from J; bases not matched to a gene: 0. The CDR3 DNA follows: TGTGCCAGCAGCTTAGGACTAGCGGGGGGCACAGATACGCAGTATTTT. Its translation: CASSLGLAGGTDTQYF.

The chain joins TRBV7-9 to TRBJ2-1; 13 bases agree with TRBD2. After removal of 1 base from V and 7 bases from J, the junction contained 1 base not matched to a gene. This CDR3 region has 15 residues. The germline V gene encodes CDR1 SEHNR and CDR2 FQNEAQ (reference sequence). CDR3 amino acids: CASSLGTSGGNEQFF. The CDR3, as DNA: TGTGCCAGCAGCTTAGGGACTAGCGGGGGAAATGAGCAGTTCTTC.

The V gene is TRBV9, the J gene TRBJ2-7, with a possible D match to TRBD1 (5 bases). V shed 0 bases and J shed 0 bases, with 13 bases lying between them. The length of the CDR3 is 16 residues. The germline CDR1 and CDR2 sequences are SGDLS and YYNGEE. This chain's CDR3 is CASSVGSGHSSYEQYF. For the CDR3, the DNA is TGTGCCAGCAGCGTAGGATCAGGACACAGCTCCTACGAGCAGTACTTC.

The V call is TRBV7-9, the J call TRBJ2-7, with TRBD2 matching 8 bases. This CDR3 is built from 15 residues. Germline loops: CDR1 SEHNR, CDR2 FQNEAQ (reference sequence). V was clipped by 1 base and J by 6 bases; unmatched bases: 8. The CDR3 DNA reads TGTGCCAGCAGCTTAGTCGGGGGGGCTCTCGGCGAGCAGTACTTC. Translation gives CASSLVGGALGEQYF.

CDR3 nucleotide sequence: TGTGCCTGGAGCCCCGGGACAGGCGGGACCGGGGAGCTGTTTTTT. Translating it yields CAWSPGTGGTGELFF. The rearrangement uses TRBV30 and TRBJ2-2; TRBD1 matches 8 bases. Unmatched junction bases numbered 8, after V lost 3 bases and J lost 5 bases. CDR1 GTSNPN and CDR2 SVGIG come from the germline V gene (reference sequence). The CDR3 consists of 15 residues.

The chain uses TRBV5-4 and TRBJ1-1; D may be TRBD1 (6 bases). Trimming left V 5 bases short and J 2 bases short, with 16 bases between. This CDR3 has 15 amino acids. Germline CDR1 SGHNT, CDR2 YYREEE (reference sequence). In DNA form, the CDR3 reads TGTGCCAGCAGGAACATACAGGGTGCAAACACTGAAGCTTTCTTT. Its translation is CASRNIQGANTEAFF.

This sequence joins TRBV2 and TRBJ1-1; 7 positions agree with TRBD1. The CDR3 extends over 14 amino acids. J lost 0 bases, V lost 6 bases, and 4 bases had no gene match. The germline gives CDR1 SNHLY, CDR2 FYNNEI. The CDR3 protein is CASSPQGMNTEAFF. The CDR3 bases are TGTGCCAGCAGCCCACAGGGGATGAACACTGAAGCTTTCTTT.

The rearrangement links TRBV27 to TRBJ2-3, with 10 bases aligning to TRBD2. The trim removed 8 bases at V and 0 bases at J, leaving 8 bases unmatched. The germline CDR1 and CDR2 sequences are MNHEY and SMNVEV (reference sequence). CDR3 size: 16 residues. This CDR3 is CASGRTSGASTDTQYF. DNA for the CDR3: TGTGCCAGCGGCAGGACTAGCGGAGCTAGCACAGATACGCAGTATTTT.

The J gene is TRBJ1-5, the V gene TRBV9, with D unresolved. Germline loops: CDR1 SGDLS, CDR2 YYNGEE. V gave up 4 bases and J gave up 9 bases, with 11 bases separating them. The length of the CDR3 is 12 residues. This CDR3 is CASSPGEGPQHF. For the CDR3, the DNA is TGTGCCAGCAGCCCCGGGGAAGGGCCCCAGCATTTT.

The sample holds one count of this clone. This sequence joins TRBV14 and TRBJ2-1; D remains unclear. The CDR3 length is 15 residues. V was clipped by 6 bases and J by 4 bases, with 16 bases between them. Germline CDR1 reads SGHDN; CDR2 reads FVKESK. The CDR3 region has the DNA TGTGCCAGCAGTCCCATCCGGGTCTCTTACAATGAGCAGTTCTTC. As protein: CASSPIRVSYNEQFF. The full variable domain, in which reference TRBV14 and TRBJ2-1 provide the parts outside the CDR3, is EAGVTQFPSHSVIEKGQTVTLRCDPISGHDNLYWYRRVMGKEIKFLLHFVKESKQDESGMPNNRFLAERTGGTYSTLKVQPAELEDSGVYFCASSPIRVSYNEQFFGPGTRLTVL.

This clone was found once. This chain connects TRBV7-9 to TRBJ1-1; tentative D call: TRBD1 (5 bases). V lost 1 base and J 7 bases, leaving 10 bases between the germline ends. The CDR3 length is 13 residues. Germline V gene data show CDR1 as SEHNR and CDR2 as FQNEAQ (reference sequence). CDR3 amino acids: CASSLVWGLEAFF. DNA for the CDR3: TGTGCCAGCAGCTTAGTTTGGGGCCTTGAAGCTTTCTTT. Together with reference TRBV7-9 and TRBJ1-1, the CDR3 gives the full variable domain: DTGVSQNPRHKITKRGQNVTFRCDPISEHNRLYWYRQTLGQGPEFLTYFQNEAQLEKSRLLSDRFSAERPKGSFSTLEIQRTEQGDSAMYLCASSLVWGLEAFFGQGTRLTVV.

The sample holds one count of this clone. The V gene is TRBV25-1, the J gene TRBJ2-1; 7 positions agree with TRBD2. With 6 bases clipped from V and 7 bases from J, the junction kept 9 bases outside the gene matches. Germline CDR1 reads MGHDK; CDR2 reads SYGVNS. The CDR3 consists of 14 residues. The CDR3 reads CASREAGTTNEQFF. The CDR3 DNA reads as TGTGCCAGCAGAGAAGCGGGAACAACGAATGAGCAGTTCTTC.

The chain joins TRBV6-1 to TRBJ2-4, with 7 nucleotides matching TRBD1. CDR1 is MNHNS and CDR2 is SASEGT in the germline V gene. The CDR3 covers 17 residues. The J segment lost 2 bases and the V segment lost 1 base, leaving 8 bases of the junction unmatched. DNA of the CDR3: TGTGCCAGCAGTGAAGGAAACATCAGGGGGACCAAAAACATTCAGTACTTC. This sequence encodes CASSEGNIRGTKNIQYF.

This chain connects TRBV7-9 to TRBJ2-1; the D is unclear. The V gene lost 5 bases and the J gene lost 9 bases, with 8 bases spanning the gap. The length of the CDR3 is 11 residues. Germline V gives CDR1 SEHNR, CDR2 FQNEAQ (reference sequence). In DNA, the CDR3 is TGTGCCAGCAGCCCATTGGCTGAGCAGTTCTTC. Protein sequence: CASSPLAEQFF.

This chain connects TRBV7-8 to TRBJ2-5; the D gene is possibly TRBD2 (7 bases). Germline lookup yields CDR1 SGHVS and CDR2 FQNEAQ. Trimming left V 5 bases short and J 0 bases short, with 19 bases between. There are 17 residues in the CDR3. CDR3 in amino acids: CASSPHAGDTNQETQYF. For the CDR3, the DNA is TGTGCCAGCAGCCCACACGCGGGGGACACCAACCAAGAGACCCAGTACTTC.

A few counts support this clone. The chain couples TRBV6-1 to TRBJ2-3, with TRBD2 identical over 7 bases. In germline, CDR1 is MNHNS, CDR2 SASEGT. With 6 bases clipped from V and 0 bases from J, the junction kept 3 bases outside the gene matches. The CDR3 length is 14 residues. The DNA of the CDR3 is TGTGCCAGCAGCAGTAGCGGGAGCACAGATACGCAGTATTTT. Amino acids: CASSSSGSTDTQYF.

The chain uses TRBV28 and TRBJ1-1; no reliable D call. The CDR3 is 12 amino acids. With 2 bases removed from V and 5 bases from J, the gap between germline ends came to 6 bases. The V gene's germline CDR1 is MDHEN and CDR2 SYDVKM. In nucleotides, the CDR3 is TGTGCCAGCAGTTTACGGGTTACTGAAGCTTTCTTT. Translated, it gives CASSLRVTEAFF.

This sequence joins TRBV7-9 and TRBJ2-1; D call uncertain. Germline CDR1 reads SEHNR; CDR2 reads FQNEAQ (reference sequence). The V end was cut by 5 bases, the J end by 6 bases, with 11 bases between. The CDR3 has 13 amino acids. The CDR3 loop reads CASSPSSGNEQFF. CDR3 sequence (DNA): TGTGCCAGCAGCCCGAGTTCAGGCAATGAGCAGTTCTTC.

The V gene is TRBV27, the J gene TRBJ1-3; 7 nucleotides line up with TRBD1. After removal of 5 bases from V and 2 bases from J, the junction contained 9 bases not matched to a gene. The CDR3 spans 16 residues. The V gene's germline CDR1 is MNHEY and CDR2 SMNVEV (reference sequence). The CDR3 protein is CASSKDRAAAGNTIYF. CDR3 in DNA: TGTGCCAGCAGTAAAGACAGGGCTGCGGCTGGAAACACCATATATTTT.